These 15 T cell receptor beta chains share one sample of origin, sequenced in a study of identical twins. MiXCR was run by TCRdb on the 5' RACE reads, yielding one entry per CDR3 protein. This sample has fewer than 550,000 distinct CDR3 sequences, with roughly 15% found just once. These data also formed part of another study, on yellow fever vaccine responses in identical twins.

The specimen sequenced was CD4+ T cells sorted from blood. The receptors were sampled from a woman younger than 30 in good health.

A few counts support this clonotype. The chain combines TRBV5-1 with TRBJ2-3; TRBD2 agrees at 11 bases. The J segment lost 4 bases and the V segment lost 2 bases, leaving 9 bases of the junction unmatched. Germline assignment: CDR1 SGHRS and CDR2 YFSETQ. The CDR3 sequence is 17 residues long. The CDR3 sequence: CASSLFTSGGTSDTQYF. CDR3 in DNA: TGCGCCAGCAGCTTATTTACTAGCGGGGGAACCTCAGATACGCAGTATTTT.

J is TRBJ2-3 and V is TRBV28, with D unclear. The CDR3 totals 14 residues. The germline V gene has CDR1 MDHEN and CDR2 SYDVKM. V gave up 4 bases and J gave up 3 bases, with 11 bases separating them. In DNA form, the CDR3 reads TGTGCCAGCAGTTCCCCCATGGGGACAGATACGCAGTATTTT. Translation gives CASSSPMGTDTQYF.

V gene TRBV7-9 combines with J gene TRBJ1-1, with a possible D match to TRBD1 (6 bases). The CDR3 extends over 15 amino acids. Germline CDR1 and CDR2: SEHNR and FQNEAQ (reference sequence). Trimming took 1 base from V and 0 from J, leaving 9 bases between them. In nucleotides, the CDR3 is TGTGCCAGCAGCTTAGACAGGGACCTGAACACTGAAGCTTTCTTT. Its protein product is CASSLDRDLNTEAFF.

The gene calls are TRBV20-1 and TRBJ2-7; the D gene is possibly TRBD1 (5 bases). Germline V gene lookup returns CDR1 DFQATT and CDR2 SNEGSKA (reference sequence). The length of the CDR3 is 14 residues. V lost 1 base and J 2 bases, leaving 12 bases between the germline ends. CDR3 region: CSARARGATYEQYV. The CDR3 DNA reads as TGCAGTGCTAGAGCGCGTGGGGCCACCTACGAGCAGTACGTC.

This clonotype has more than one count but fewer than ten. The rearrangement uses TRBV12-3 or TRBV12-4 and TRBJ1-4; TRBD1 matches at 10 bases. The length of the CDR3 is 15 residues. Unmatched junction bases numbered 7, after V lost 5 bases and J lost 7 bases. Here the CDR3 DNA reads TGTGCCAGCAGTCCGTTGACAGGGGGCGTTGAAAAACTGTTTTTT. It specifies CASSPLTGGVEKLFF.

This clonotype was counted a few times. The V call is TRBV9, the J call TRBJ2-1; TRBD2 aligns across 7 bases. The trim removed 4 bases at V and 6 bases at J, leaving 16 bases unmatched. Per the germline V gene, CDR1 is SGDLS and CDR2 is YYNGEE. CDR3 length: 17 residues. The CDR3 region has the DNA TGTGCCAGCAGCTCGGGAGGTCTTAGGGGACGGATCAATGAGCAGTTCTTC. This codes for CASSSGGLRGRINEQFF.

This clonotype has just a few counts. The V call is TRBV24-1, the J call TRBJ2-1, with no clear D. Per the germline V gene, CDR1 is KGHDR and CDR2 is SFDVKD. The CDR3 has 16 amino acids. Trimming shortened V by 3 bases and J by 0 bases, and 11 bases separated the two germline ends. The CDR3, as DNA: TGTGCCACCAGTGATGGTACCCCAAGCTCCTACAATGAGCAGTTCTTC. Protein: CATSDGTPSSYNEQFF.

This clonotype was picked up one time. The rearrangement joins TRBV7-2 to TRBJ2-3; 7 bases are a match to TRBD2. Per germline, CDR1 SGHTA and CDR2 FQGNSA. The CDR3 loop spans 17 amino acids. The junction had 12 bases not matched to a gene; V was cut back by 5 bases and J by 1 base. CDR3: CASSTPAGRAGTDTQYF. The DNA for the CDR3 is TGTGCCAGCAGCACCCCGGCAGGGAGGGCGGGCACAGATACGCAGTATTTT. Filled out from reference TRBV7-2 and TRBJ2-3, the complete variable domain reads GAGVSQSPSNKVTEKGKDVELRCDPISGHTALYWYRQSLGQGLEFLIYFQGNSAPDKSGLPSDRFSAERTGGSVSTLTIQRTQQEDSAVYLCASSTPAGRAGTDTQYFGPGTRLTVL.

This clonotype occurred many times. This chain connects TRBV12-3 or TRBV12-4 to TRBJ1-1; D not resolved. Trimming removed 0 bases from V and 1 base from J, with 9 bases in between. The CDR3 extends over 15 amino acids. The CDR3 reads CASSLAVGTNTEAFF. The CDR3 DNA follows: TGTGCCAGCAGTTTAGCGGTGGGCACGAACACTGAAGCTTTCTTT.

J is TRBJ2-7 and V is TRBV27, with a possible D match to TRBD1 (5 bases). The CDR3 is 13 amino acids. CDR1 MNHEY and CDR2 SMNVEV come from the germline V gene (reference sequence). V lost 3 bases and J lost 10, with 16 bases in between. The CDR3, as DNA: TGTGCCAGCAGTTTTGACAGCCCAGGTTATCAGTACGTC. This translates into CASSFDSPGYQYV.

This chain joins TRBV2 and TRBJ2-7; no reliable D call. Germline CDR1 and CDR2: SNHLY and FYNNEI. The CDR3 consists of 11 residues. Deletions cut 7 bases from V and 3 bases from J, with 7 bases between. The DNA for the CDR3 is TGTGCCAGCACGAACATCTACGAGCAGTACTTC. Translated, it gives CASTNIYEQYF.

The rearrangement links TRBV2 to TRBJ2-7; TRBD1 matches at 11 bases. V shed 6 bases, J shed 7 bases, and the junction held 8 bases outside the gene matches. The CDR3 consists of 14 residues. Germline loops: CDR1 SNHLY, CDR2 FYNNEI. The CDR3, as DNA: TGTGCCAGCAGCCCCGGACAGGGGGCTAGTGAGCAGTACTTC. Protein: CASSPGQGASEQYF.

This clonotype has a handful of counts. The V and J genes are TRBV12-3 or TRBV12-4 and TRBJ1-1; D is undetermined. V shed 6 bases and J shed 3 bases, with 11 bases lying between them. The CDR3 runs to 13 residues. The CDR3 region has the DNA TGTGCCAGCAGCTTTGAGCGGTACACTGAAGCTTTCTTT. Protein product: CASSFERYTEAFF.

This chain uses TRBV4-1 with TRBJ2-7; tentative D call: TRBD1 (5 bases). The CDR3 sequence is 17 residues long. V was clipped by 1 base and J by 6 bases, with 22 bases between them. The V gene's germline CDR1 is MGHRA and CDR2 YSYEKL. CDR3: CASSQAPIANRPREQYF. The CDR3 nucleotides read TGCGCCAGCAGCCAAGCTCCGATAGCAAACAGGCCGCGCGAGCAGTACTTC.

This clonotype was detected a few times. The chain employs TRBV18 and TRBJ2-2, with D possibly matching TRBD2 (5 bases). CDR3 length equals 16 residues. V was trimmed by 2 bases and J by 4 bases, leaving 14 bases between them. CDR1 KGHSH and CDR2 LQKENI come from the germline V gene. This CDR3 reads CASSPFALVFTGELFF. As DNA, the CDR3 is TGTGCCAGCTCACCATTTGCACTAGTGTTCACCGGGGAGCTGTTTTTT.